What follows are 16 T cell receptor beta chains derived from one specimen sequenced in a study of cytomegalovirus exposure and HLA in healthy donors. The PCR employed 60 Vbeta primers together with 13 Jbeta primers. The assay was immunoSEQ multiplex PCR, and TCRdb's table has in-frame clones only and misses some. The repertoire has about 70,000 clones, 65% to 70% of them found once; the top ten carry under 20%. Sequencing was performed on PBMCs. These receptors were taken from a man aged 35-49 years in good health and CMV-seropositive.

The chain carries TRBV5-1 and TRBJ2-7; weak D call: TRBD1 (6 bases). Trimming removed 2 bases from V and 6 bases from J, with 15 bases in between. Germline-derived CDR1 and CDR2 are SGHRS and YFSETQ. CDR3 size: 14 residues. The DNA of the CDR3 is TGCGCCAGCAGCTTCCAGGGGCAGGGGTCCGAGCAGTACTTC. Translated: CASSFQGQGSEQYF.

V is TRBV7-6 and J is TRBJ2-7; TRBD2 agrees at 11 bases. Germline-derived CDR1 and CDR2 are SGHVS and FNYEAQ. This CDR3 has 12 amino acids. This chain's CDR3 is CVLGLADYEQYF. CDR3 bases: TGTGTCTTGGGACTAGCGGACTACGAGCAGTACTTC.

CDR3 region: CASSLRDFAIGYTF. In nucleotides, the CDR3 is TGTGCCAGCAGCTTACGGGATTTCGCGATTGGCTACACCTTC. The chain joins TRBV13 to TRBJ1-2, with D uncertain. Germline V CDR1 and CDR2: PRHDT, FYEKMQ (reference sequence). Trimming took 2 bases from V and 7 from J, leaving 14 bases between them. The CDR3 extends over 14 amino acids.

V is TRBV19 and J is TRBJ1-5; D is ambiguous. Trimming removed 5 bases from V and 4 bases from J, with 9 bases in between. CDR3 length: 13 amino acids. Germline CDR1 LNHDA, CDR2 SQIVND (reference sequence). The CDR3 region is CASSWELNQPQHF. CDR3 in DNA: TGTGCCAGTAGTTGGGAGTTAAATCAGCCCCAGCATTTT.

This clone was seen only once. This chain links TRBV7-8 with TRBJ2-1; D unclear. The CDR3 contains 16 residues. Between the trimmed V and J ends, which lost 2 bases and 0 bases, there was a span of 11 bases. Germline V CDR1 and CDR2: SGHVS, FQNEAQ. The CDR3 DNA sequence: TGTGCCAGCAGCTTAAAGATACAGAGCTCCTACAATGAGCAGTTCTTC. Its translation is CASSLKIQSSYNEQFF.

The V call is TRBV13, the J call TRBJ2-1, with D possibly TRBD1 on 5 matching bases. The germline V and J ends were trimmed by 4 bases and 3 bases, with 10 bases remaining between them. There are 14 residues in the CDR3. Germline V CDR1 and CDR2: PRHDT, FYEKMQ (reference sequence). The chain's CDR3 is CASSSTENYNEQFF. CDR3 DNA sequence: TGTGCCAGCAGCTCGACAGAGAACTACAATGAGCAGTTCTTC.

The chain employs TRBV20-1 and TRBJ2-3; no definite D call. With 5 bases removed from V and 5 bases from J, the gap between germline ends came to 8 bases. Germline-derived CDR1 and CDR2 are DFQATT and SNEGSKA (reference sequence). The CDR3 loop spans 11 amino acids. CDR3 region: CSAEHEDTQYF. DNA for the CDR3: TGCAGTGCTGAACATGAAGATACGCAGTATTTT.

This clone has just a few counts. The chain joins TRBV18 to TRBJ2-1; possibly TRBD2 for D (6 bases). Trimming took 4 bases from V and 5 from J, leaving 12 bases between them. The CDR3 extends over 14 amino acids. Looked up from germline, CDR1 is KGHSH and CDR2 is LQKENI. In DNA form, the CDR3 reads TGTGCCAGCTCACGGGGGACGGGAGACAATGAGCAGTTCTTC. It translates to CASSRGTGDNEQFF.

The chain links TRBV11-3 to TRBJ2-5; TRBD2 matches 9 bases. J was trimmed by 8 bases and V by 6 bases; bases with no gene match: 13. Germline CDR1 reads SGHNT; CDR2 reads YENEEA. CDR3 size: 15 residues. The CDR3 DNA follows: TGTGCCAGCAGGCGGGAGGGCGGTGCATCTGGCACCCAGTACTTC. It translates to CASRREGGASGTQYF.

The chain recombines TRBV28 with TRBJ2-6, with a tentative D call TRBD1 (6 bases). V shed 8 bases and J shed 1 base, with 21 bases lying between them. The CDR3 consists of 18 residues. From germline, CDR1 is MDHEN and CDR2 SYDVKM. CDR3 coding DNA: TGTGCCAGCGAAGGACAGCTTGTACACTTGTCTGGGGCCAACGTCCTGACTTTC. It encodes CASEGQLVHLSGANVLTF.

The genes are TRBV4-3 and TRBJ1-1; D not certain. Trimming removed 3 bases from V and 2 bases from J, with 16 bases in between. CDR1 is LGHNA and CDR2 is YSLEER in the germline V gene. The CDR3 runs to 16 residues. The CDR3 sequence: CASSQAGVRGNTEAFF. The CDR3 nucleotides are TGCGCCAGCAGCCAGGCCGGGGTACGGGGAAACACTGAAGCTTTCTTT.

This clone has only one observation. The rearrangement links TRBV6-4 to TRBJ1-6, with a possible D match to TRBD1 (5 bases). The CDR3 runs 13 residues. V shed 0 bases and J shed 14 bases, with 11 bases lying between them. Germline V lookup: CDR1 MRHNA, CDR2 SNTAGT. The CDR3 DNA reads TGTGCCAGCAGTGACTCGTCGGGGGGATCCCTCCACTTT. Translation: CASSDSSGGSLHF.

This clone was detected a few times. The chain couples TRBV25-1 to TRBJ2-2; 9 bases map to TRBD1. Germline trimming cut 6 bases from V and 6 bases from J; bases unmatched to any gene: 11. The CDR3 has 16 amino acids. CDR1 and CDR2 (germline): MGHDK, SYGVNS. The CDR3: CASSHVEQGAAGELFF. In nucleotides, the CDR3 is TGTGCCAGCAGCCACGTAGAACAGGGGGCGGCCGGGGAGCTGTTTTTT.

The chain has TRBV19 and TRBJ1-1, with a weak D call TRBD1 (5 bases). Trimming took 4 bases from V and 5 from J, leaving 14 bases between them. The CDR3 covers 14 residues. Germline-derived CDR1 and CDR2 are LNHDA and SQIVND (reference sequence). In nucleotides, the CDR3 is TGTGCCAGTAGTAGGTCCCTCCGGGGGACTGAAGCTTTCTTT. Amino acid sequence: CASSRSLRGTEAFF.

The chain is built from TRBV14 and TRBJ2-7, with a weak D call TRBD1 (6 bases). The CDR3 totals 13 residues. V was shortened by 5 bases and J by 3 bases, with 11 bases between the two germline ends. Germline V gene lookup returns CDR1 SGHDN and CDR2 FVKESK. The CDR3, as DNA: TGTGCCAGCAGCAAGGGACACCTCTACGAGCAGTACTTC. Translated: CASSKGHLYEQYF.

The rearrangement uses TRBV7-2 and TRBJ1-2, with D tentatively TRBD1 (6 bases). V was pared by 7 bases and J by 4 bases, with 13 bases between. This CDR3 contains 13 residues. Germline loops: CDR1 SGHTA, CDR2 FQGNSA. The CDR3 bases are TGTGCCAGCACCCCGAGGGGGTTCTATGGCTACACCTTC. The encoded protein is CASTPRGFYGYTF.